This T cell receptor beta chain was observed in a study of blood T cell repertoires in COVID-19. About the study: The United States, Italy and Spain provided the acute and convalescent COVID-19 samples. The analysed material was cDNA or gDNA that came from T cells, B-cell-depleted T cells, or PBMCs.

Original analysis: Nucleated cell number was recorded as an estimate derived from reference gene primer amplification. Clones were read by immunoSEQ multiplex PCR, and TCRdb kept only the in-frame ones, dropping some. From that table come the V and J calls and clone size; the DNA was used to work out D and trimming. The profile shows 90,000 to 100,000 clones, 82% of them singletons. Specimen: peripheral blood. The sequence derives from a man aged 70 or older with active or convalescent COVID-19.

CDR3 nucleotide sequence: TGTGCCAGCAGTTTTGGTCTAGCGGGGGGTATCGCCACAGATACGCAGTATTTT. Amino acid sequence: CASSFGLAGGIATDTQYF. The gene calls are TRBV28 and TRBJ2-3; 11 bases match TRBD2. Germline V gene lookup returns CDR1 MDHEN and CDR2 SYDVKM. The junction had 10 bases not matched to a gene; V was cut back by 3 bases and J by 2 bases. CDR3 size: 18 residues.